The source of this T cell receptor beta chain is a study of post-analysis software for immune sequencing data. Remarks on this clonotype: Its specificity is not known.

General study findings and limits: TRBV5-6, TRBV5-1 and TRBV20-1 were among four or five TRBV segments more frequent in patients than controls.

Unique molecular identifiers were present in the TCR beta cDNA libraries. TCRdb recomputed calls from the PCR reads with MiXCR, one row per CDR3 protein. This table has hundreds of thousands of distinct CDR3 sequences, 44% appearing once. V was pared by 1 base and J by 8 bases, with 15 bases between. Germline lookup yields CDR1 SGHNT and CDR2 YENEEA. The CDR3 runs to 15 residues. The V and J genes are TRBV11-3 and TRBJ2-1; D is possibly TRBD2 (6 bases). The source material was blood. The source of this sequence is a girl aged 5-17 years with multiple sclerosis. In DNA form, the CDR3 reads TGTGCCAGCAGCTTAGCATCGGGACTTAACCATGAGCAGTTCTTC. This translates into CASSLASGLNHEQFF.